This T cell receptor (beta chain) was obtained from a study of shared clonotypes between healthy human individuals. Findings and caveats of the study: Compared with memory subsets, naive subsets generally had larger estimated richness.

This CDR3 comprises 14 residues. V dropped 0 bases and J dropped 1 base, with 4 bases sitting between them. Germline-derived CDR1 and CDR2 are KGHSH and LQKENI. Caucasian adults living in Nashville, Tennessee, provided all samples. From CD4+ cells came CD45RA+ naive and CD45RA-negative memory subsets. As to this clone: Its antigen is unidentified. Other DNA sequences in the same sample also yield this CDR3.

Method: immunoSEQ multiplex PCR; TCRdb's copy keeps in-frame clones and lacks some. This table has under 1,100,000 clones, around four fifths appearing once. The rearrangement uses TRBV18 and TRBJ2-1; D remains unclear. The sequence was obtained from a man aged 18 to 29 in good health. Sample: memory CD4+ T cells sorted from blood. Sample subset: CD45RA-negative fraction. CDR3 sequence (DNA): TGTGCCAGCTCACCACCGGGGTCCTACAATGAGCAGTTCTTC. Translated, it gives CASSPPGSYNEQFF.